These 12 T cell receptor beta chains originate from one sample sequenced in a study of blood T cell repertoires in COVID-19. Data came from immunoSEQ multiplex PCR; TCRdb stores just in-frame clones and leaves some out. There are about 98,000 clones in the sample; about 80% occur only once, and approximately 4.5% lies in the top ten. Specimen: peripheral blood. The receptors here all came from a human donor in a cohort sampled during active COVID-19.

V gene TRBV5-1 combines with J gene TRBJ2-5, with D perhaps TRBD1 (5 bases). V dropped 0 bases and J dropped 3 bases, with 15 bases sitting between them. From germline, CDR1 is SGHRS and CDR2 YFSETQ. The CDR3 has 16 residues. The CDR3 coding sequence is TGCGCCAGCAGCTTGGATCCAGGGCAGGTTAAAGAGACCCAGTACTTC. This codes for CASSLDPGQVKETQYF.

The gene calls are TRBV6-2 or TRBV6-3 and TRBJ2-2; 9 bases are a match to TRBD2. J lost 6 bases, V lost 0 bases, and 2 bases had no gene match. CDR1 and CDR2 from the germline V gene are MNHEY and SVGEGT. This CDR3 has 15 residues. The CDR3 coding sequence is TGTGCCAGCAGTTACTCGGCTAGCGGGGCCGGGGAGCTGTTTTTT. Translated: CASSYSASGAGELFF.

The rearrangement joins TRBV9 to TRBJ2-6; D uncertain. Trimming cost V 4 bases and J 0 bases, with 5 bases left between them. The length of the CDR3 is 14 residues. From germline, CDR1 is SGDLS and CDR2 YYNGEE. CDR3: CASSPFSGANVLTF. Written as DNA, the CDR3 is TGTGCCAGCAGCCCCTTCTCTGGGGCCAACGTCCTGACTTTC.

The chain couples TRBV6-6 to TRBJ2-5; D might be TRBD1 (5 bases). The CDR3 is 15 amino acids. Trimming removed 1 base from V and 5 bases from J, with 14 bases in between. Germline V gene lookup returns CDR1 MNHNY and CDR2 SVGAGI (reference sequence). The chain's CDR3 is CASSYWRSKGETQYF. CDR3 bases: TGTGCCAGCAGTTACTGGCGTTCGAAGGGGGAGACCCAGTACTTC.

The CDR3 DNA is TGTGCCAGCAGTTACGACAGGGCGCCCTACGAGCAGTACTTC. It codes for CASSYDRAPYEQYF. This chain links TRBV6-5 with TRBJ2-7; 7 bases align to TRBD1. CDR1 is MNHEY, CDR2 SVGAGI, per germline. V trimming: 2 bases; J trimming: 2 bases; junction bases outside the gene matches: 3. This CDR3 contains 14 residues.

This chain uses TRBV7-8 with TRBJ2-1; TRBD2 matches at 12 bases. The junction had 16 bases not matched to a gene; V was cut back by 6 bases and J by 4 bases. Germline loops: CDR1 SGHVS, CDR2 FQNEAQ. This CDR3 spans 19 amino acids. The CDR3 sequence is CASSFTSRLAGGFYNEQFF. For the CDR3, the DNA is TGTGCCAGCAGTTTCACCAGCCGCCTAGCGGGGGGGTTTTACAATGAGCAGTTCTTC.

The chain carries TRBV18 and TRBJ2-4; a weak D match, TRBD1 (5 bases). The ends were cut back, 5 bases at V and 6 bases at J, with 14 bases in the middle. Germline V gene sequence: CDR1 KGHSH, CDR2 LQKENI. The CDR3 length is 14 residues. DNA for the CDR3: TGTGCCAGCTCATCCGGGCAGGGTGGAAACATTCAGTACTTC. Its translation is CASSSGQGGNIQYF.

CDR3 coding DNA: TGTGCCAGGCCGACAGGGGGACGTGGCTACACCTTC. It yields the protein CARPTGGRGYTF. The V call is TRBV19, the J call TRBJ1-2; 9 bases fit TRBD1. This CDR3 is built from 12 residues. V dropped 9 bases and J dropped 7; count of bases not matched to a gene: 6. Per germline, CDR1 LNHDA and CDR2 SQIVND (reference sequence).

The V and J genes are TRBV3-1 (or the pseudogene TRBV3-2) and TRBJ1-1, with 7 bases matching TRBD1. CDR3 length: 13 amino acids. V was clipped by 4 bases and J by 1 base; unmatched bases: 0. Germline CDR1 LGHDT, CDR2 YNNKEL (reference sequence). The CDR3 sequence: CASSRTGNTEAFF. CDR3 nucleotides: TGTGCCAGCAGCCGGACAGGGAACACTGAAGCTTTCTTT.

The CDR3 protein is CASSYGGWETQYF. CDR3 bases: TGTGCCAGCAGTTACGGCGGATGGGAGACCCAGTACTTC. J is TRBJ2-5 and V is TRBV6-2 or TRBV6-3; D gene unclear. V was pared by 2 bases and J by 5 bases, with 9 bases between. This CDR3 comprises 13 residues. Looked up from germline, CDR1 is MNHEY and CDR2 is SVGEGT.

The rearrangement links TRBV7-9 to TRBJ1-1; 7 positions match TRBD1. The V gene end was trimmed by 3 bases and the J gene end by 1 base; junction bases not matched to a gene: 2. Germline V gene data show CDR1 as SEHNR and CDR2 as FQNEAQ (reference sequence). This CDR3 contains 14 residues. CDR3 sequence (DNA): TGTGCCAGCAGCTTGACAGGGACGAACACTGAAGCTTTCTTT. Translated: CASSLTGTNTEAFF. The whole variable domain, remainder taken from reference TRBV7-9 and TRBJ1-1, is DTGVSQNPRHKITKRGQNVTFRCDPISEHNRLYWYRQTLGQGPEFLTYFQNEAQLEKSRLLSDRFSAERPKGSFSTLEIQRTEQGDSAMYLCASSLTGTNTEAFFGQGTRLTVV.

A few counts support this clone. This chain connects TRBV19 to TRBJ1-1; 8 nucleotides line up with TRBD1. Losses at the gene ends were 6 bases for V and 5 bases for J; bases not matched to a gene: 5. The CDR3 covers 13 residues. Germline CDR1 LNHDA, CDR2 SQIVND (reference sequence). CDR3 nucleotide sequence: TGTGCCAGTAGCCCAGGGGGCCGAACTGAAGCTTTCTTT. This translates into CASSPGGRTEAFF.